One and the same sample provided the 5 T cell receptor beta chains below, sequenced in a study of cytomegalovirus exposure and HLA in healthy donors (dated by TCRdb to 2016 to 2017). Receptor libraries were prepared by the immunoSEQ multiplex PCR assay. Here the immuneACCESS table is served through TCRdb, limited to in-frame sequences with V and J called. Missing clones are a known gap in these copies; in checked studies unresolved V genes cover under half, and the rest lacks a known reason. Within this sample are 200,000 to 300,000 clones, with approximately 86% of them counted one time only. The top ten clones comprise around 1.3% of the sample. The sample comprised PBMCs. All receptors come from a young woman in good health and CMV-seropositive.

The chain joins TRBV6-5 to TRBJ2-3; 10 bases are shared with TRBD1. The ends lost 4 bases at V and 4 bases at J; junction bases unmatched: 8. Germline V gene sequence: CDR1 MNHEY, CDR2 SVGAGI. The CDR3 contains 16 residues. For the CDR3, the DNA is TGTGCCAGCAGTTCAGACAGGGGGCGGAGGGCAGATACGCAGTATTTT. Encoded protein: CASSSDRGRRADTQYF.

The genes are TRBV5-1 and TRBJ2-1; TRBD2 is a possible D gene (6 bases). CDR1 is SGHRS and CDR2 is YFSETQ in the germline V gene. This CDR3 has 14 amino acids. V lost 0 bases to trimming and J lost 7 bases, with 11 bases between them. CDR3 in DNA: TGCGCCAGCAGCTTGGATGCGGAGGGGAATGAGCAGTTCTTC. This gives the protein CASSLDAEGNEQFF.

The chain is built from TRBV30 and TRBJ1-1; 9 nucleotides line up with TRBD1. The V gene's germline CDR1 is GTSNPN and CDR2 SVGIG (reference sequence). The CDR3 runs 12 residues. Germline trimming cut 4 bases from V and 4 bases from J; bases unmatched to any gene: 1. The CDR3: CAWKDRGTEAFF. In DNA, the CDR3 is TGTGCCTGGAAGGACAGGGGCACTGAAGCTTTCTTT.

This chain uses TRBV28 with TRBJ2-1; TRBD1 is a possible D gene (6 bases). Germline CDR1 MDHEN, CDR2 SYDVKM. V was shortened by 1 base and J by 2 bases, with 12 bases between the two germline ends. The CDR3 has 16 residues. DNA of the CDR3: TGTGCCAGCAGTTTATTGGACAGTCCACCCTACAATGAGCAGTTCTTC. This gives the protein CASSLLDSPPYNEQFF. The variable domain in full, with the rest retrieved from reference TRBV28 and TRBJ2-1, is DVKVTQSSRYLVKRTGEKVFLECVQDMDHENMFWYRQDPGLGLRLIYFSYDVKMKEKGDIPEGYSVSREKKERFSLILESASTNQTSMYLCASSLLDSPPYNEQFFGPGTRLTVL.

V and J are TRBV28 and TRBJ2-2; weak D call: TRBD2 (5 bases). The CDR3 is 14 residues long. In germline, CDR1 is MDHEN, CDR2 SYDVKM. V gave up 7 bases and J gave up 1 base, with 10 bases separating them. The CDR3 bases are TGTGCCAGCATCCGGGAACAGAACACCGGGGAGCTGTTTTTT. Translated, it gives CASIREQNTGELFF. Filled out from reference TRBV28 and TRBJ2-2, the complete variable domain reads DVKVTQSSRYLVKRTGEKVFLECVQDMDHENMFWYRQDPGLGLRLIYFSYDVKMKEKGDIPEGYSVSREKKERFSLILESASTNQTSMYLCASIREQNTGELFFGEGSRLTVL.